The 26 T cell receptor beta chains below all came from one sample that was sequenced in a study of shared clonotypes between healthy human individuals. TCRdb's table, derived via immunoSEQ multiplex PCR, lists solely in-frame clones and lacks some. The table has under 2,500,000 clones, 90% to 96% seen once. The sequenced sample consisted of naive CD4+ T cells sorted from blood. Subset specified: CD45RA+ positively selected. The receptors stem from a man between 18 and 29 years old in good health.

The rearrangement uses TRBV9 and TRBJ2-7; no reliable D call. CDR1 SGDLS and CDR2 YYNGEE come from the germline V gene. This CDR3 has 15 residues. The V end was cut by 3 bases, the J end by 0 bases, with 13 bases between. CDR3 protein: CASSAGPGSSYEQYF. CDR3 nucleotides: TGTGCCAGCAGCGCCGGACCTGGTAGCTCCTACGAGCAGTACTTC.

This clone has a single count. The rearrangement joins TRBV6-5 to TRBJ1-5; weak D call: TRBD1 (6 bases). This CDR3 region has 14 residues. Germline CDR1 and CDR2: MNHEY and SVGAGI. V lost 5 bases, J lost 3 bases, and 11 bases lay in between. The CDR3 DNA reads TGTGCCAGCAGTGTACAGGGACCCAATCAGCCCCAGCATTTT. This codes for CASSVQGPNQPQHF.

A remark on this clone: Other DNA variants within this sample encode the same CDR3. The chain links TRBV6-5 to TRBJ2-5, with D possibly matching TRBD2 (6 bases). Germline CDR1 reads MNHEY; CDR2 reads SVGAGI. Trimming stripped 5 bases from V and 1 base from J, with 8 bases between. The CDR3 totals 13 residues. In DNA, the CDR3 is TGTGCCAGCAGTAGGGGAGGCCAAGAGACCCAGTACTTC. Its translation is CASSRGGQETQYF.

V is TRBV18 and J is TRBJ2-5, with 9 bases lining up with TRBD2. The V gene end was trimmed by 1 base and the J gene end by 5 bases; junction bases not matched to a gene: 5. The CDR3 has 15 amino acids. CDR1 is KGHSH, CDR2 LQKENI, per germline. DNA for the CDR3: TGTGCCAGCTCACCACGGCGGGAGGGCGCGGAGACCCAGTACTTC. It yields the protein CASSPRREGAETQYF.

Comments on this clone: No DNA is shown, since the ends of the CDR3 on it are uncertain; the CDR3 is the one TCRdb lists. This sequence joins TRBV6-6 and TRBJ1-1; whether TRBD1, the table's D call, matches the DNA was not checked. Germline V gene lookup returns CDR1 MNHNY and CDR2 SVGAGI (reference sequence). Ends included, the CDR3 has 13 residues. The CDR3 reads CASSSSTGLTAFF.

V and J are TRBV6-5 and TRBJ2-7; TRBD2 agrees at 13 bases. V was pared by 6 bases and J by 3 bases, with 2 bases of the junction left unmatched. Germline CDR1 reads MNHEY; CDR2 reads SVGAGI. The CDR3 runs 14 residues. The CDR3 here is CASRRTSGGYEQYF. DNA for the CDR3: TGTGCCAGCAGACGGACTAGCGGGGGCTACGAGCAGTACTTC.

The chain recombines TRBV11-2 with TRBJ2-3, with TRBD2 identical over 7 bases. The germline gives CDR1 SGHAT, CDR2 FQNNGV. J lost 1 base, V lost 1 base, and 5 bases had no gene match. CDR3 length: 16 residues. CDR3 sequence reads: CASSLGISGRTDTQYF. The CDR3 DNA is TGTGCCAGCAGCTTAGGAATTAGCGGGCGCACAGATACGCAGTATTTT.

The chain has TRBV7-3 and TRBJ2-1, with 7 bases that match TRBD1. Looked up from germline, CDR1 is SGHTA and CDR2 is FQGTGA. The V gene end was trimmed by 6 bases and the J gene end by 5 bases; junction bases not matched to a gene: 10. This CDR3 comprises 15 residues. The CDR3 bases are TGTGCCAGCAGGTTCGACAGGGCGAGAAACAATGAGCAGTTCTTC. It encodes CASRFDRARNNEQFF.

The chain combines TRBV5-1 with TRBJ2-7, with 10 bases aligning to TRBD1. Trimming cost V 4 bases and J 6 bases; bases outside gene matches: 7. Germline CDR1 reads SGHRS; CDR2 reads YFSETQ. The CDR3 has 14 residues. The CDR3 loop is CASSTGTGDPEQYF. The CDR3 DNA sequence: TGCGCCAGCAGCACCGGGACAGGGGATCCCGAGCAGTACTTC.

The rearrangement uses TRBV14 and TRBJ1-2; tentative D call: TRBD1 (6 bases). Germline CDR1 SGHDN, CDR2 FVKESK. This CDR3 is built from 14 residues. With 4 bases removed from V and 4 bases from J, the gap between germline ends came to 13 bases. The CDR3 bases are TGTGCCAGCAGCCTAACAGGGAAGGGCTATGGCTACACCTTC. It yields the protein CASSLTGKGYGYTF.

This chain uses TRBV27 with TRBJ2-2; D uncertain. Between the trimmed V and J ends, which lost 3 bases and 4 bases, there was a span of 12 bases. CDR1 MNHEY and CDR2 SMNVEV come from the germline V gene (reference sequence). The CDR3 spans 15 residues. CDR3 amino acids: CASSFKVVGTGELFF. CDR3 DNA: TGTGCCAGCAGTTTTAAGGTCGTGGGCACCGGGGAGCTGTTTTTT.

J is TRBJ1-2 and V is TRBV28; 8 bases are a match to TRBD1. The ends lost 7 bases at V and 3 bases at J; junction bases unmatched: 7. The CDR3 spans 14 residues. Germline assignment: CDR1 MDHEN and CDR2 SYDVKM. CDR3 nucleotide sequence: TGTGCCAGCACCCACAGGGGGTTTGACTATGGCTACACCTTC. Translated: CASTHRGFDYGYTF.

This rearrangement joins TRBV5-6 to TRBJ2-7; 7 nucleotides agree with TRBD2. CDR1 is SGHDT and CDR2 is YYEEEE in the germline V gene. The CDR3 runs 16 residues. V lost 0 bases, J lost 2 bases, and 8 bases stayed unmatched. This CDR3 reads CASSLGTRDYTYEQYF. As DNA, the CDR3 is TGTGCCAGCAGCTTGGGGACCCGGGACTACACCTACGAGCAGTACTTC.

V usage is TRBV28 and J usage is TRBJ1-4; 7 bases map to TRBD1. Germline CDR1 reads MDHEN; CDR2 reads SYDVKM. This CDR3 has 15 residues. Trimming took 6 bases from V and 4 from J; bases not matched to a gene: 8. The DNA of the CDR3 is TGTGCCAGCAGGTTCCCGGGACAGTTTAATGAAAAACTGTTTTTT. It specifies CASRFPGQFNEKLFF.

This chain connects TRBV18 to TRBJ2-7, with a tentative D call TRBD2 (7 bases). Germline assignment: CDR1 KGHSH and CDR2 LQKENI. CDR3 length equals 16 residues. The germline V and J ends were trimmed by 3 bases and 5 bases, with 20 bases remaining between them. CDR3 coding DNA: TGTGCCAGCTCACCTCGTGAGGGGGGGGAAAGAAACGAGCAGTACTTC. It yields the protein CASSPREGGERNEQYF.

The genes are TRBV6-6 and TRBJ2-7, with D perhaps TRBD1 (5 bases). CDR1 MNHNY and CDR2 SVGAGI come from the germline V gene (reference sequence). With 1 base removed from V and 4 bases from J, the gap between germline ends came to 11 bases. There are 14 residues in the CDR3. The DNA for the CDR3 is TGTGCCAGCAGTTACTTGGAAAGGGGATACGAGCAGTACTTC. As protein: CASSYLERGYEQYF.

This rearrangement joins TRBV9 to TRBJ2-3; D remains ambiguous. The CDR3 sequence is 13 residues long. Trimming took off 4 bases at V and 1 base at J, with 7 bases between the two ends. CDR1 SGDLS and CDR2 YYNGEE come from the germline V gene. The CDR3 loop reads CASSLTGTDTQYF. The CDR3 coding sequence is TGTGCCAGCAGCCTCACTGGCACAGATACGCAGTATTTT.

This chain connects TRBV5-4 to TRBJ1-6, with 9 bases aligning to TRBD1. CDR3 length: 16 residues. Trimming took 4 bases from V and 3 from J; bases not matched to a gene: 5. CDR1 is SGHNT, CDR2 YYREEE, per germline (reference sequence). The chain's CDR3 is CASSPQGAGYNSPLHF. Written as DNA, the CDR3 is TGTGCCAGCAGCCCACAGGGGGCGGGCTATAATTCACCCCTCCACTTT.

For the CDR3, the DNA is TGCGCCAGCAGCTTAGGGGGCCCAGCAGATACGCAGTATTTT. It codes for CASSLGGPADTQYF. This chain links TRBV5-1 with TRBJ2-3; TRBD1 matches 7 bases. Trimming took 2 bases from V and 4 from J; bases not matched to a gene: 4. CDR3 length: 14 residues. CDR1 SGHRS and CDR2 YFSETQ come from the germline V gene.

J is TRBJ2-5 and V is TRBV7-2; D is uncertain. The V gene lost 3 bases and the J gene lost 5 bases, with 13 bases spanning the gap. This CDR3 is 14 amino acids long. Per the germline V gene, CDR1 is SGHTA and CDR2 is FQGNSA. The CDR3 DNA is TGTGCCAGCAGCTTCGGACCAATCGTGGAGACCCAGTACTTC. Amino acids: CASSFGPIVETQYF.

J is TRBJ2-7 and V is TRBV12-5; D might be TRBD1 (6 bases). The CDR3 length is 14 residues. In germline, CDR1 is LGHNT, CDR2 FRNRAP. V dropped 4 bases and J dropped 2 bases, with 12 bases sitting between them. CDR3 region: CASGSSGTTYEQYF. The CDR3 DNA follows: TGTGCTAGTGGTTCCTCCGGGACAACCTACGAGCAGTACTTC.

This clone was found a few times. The chain is built from TRBV5-8 and TRBJ2-7; possibly TRBD2 for D (6 bases). This CDR3 region has 13 residues. Trimming cost V 2 bases and J 6 bases, with 12 bases left between them. CDR1 is SGHTS and CDR2 is YDEGEE in the germline V gene. CDR3 nucleotide sequence: TGTGCCAGCAGCTTAATCGGGGGTGGCGAGCAGTACTTC. Residues: CASSLIGGGEQYF.

The V gene is TRBV19, the J gene TRBJ1-4; maybe TRBD1 (6 bases). The CDR3 consists of 13 residues. Germline assignment: CDR1 LNHDA and CDR2 SQIVND (reference sequence). Trimming left V 7 bases short and J 8 bases short, with 14 bases between. The CDR3 is CASTNRVGEKLFF. Here the CDR3 DNA reads TGTGCCAGTACGAACAGGGTCGGGGAAAAACTGTTTTTT.

The J gene is TRBJ2-5, the V gene TRBV6-1, with 8 positions matching TRBD2. The ends lost 4 bases at V and 5 bases at J; junction bases unmatched: 12. The CDR3 is 16 amino acids. Germline CDR1 and CDR2: MNHNS and SASEGT. CDR3 region: CASSVNRGGLMETQYF. The CDR3 DNA follows: TGTGCCAGCAGTGTTAACCGCGGGGGGCTAATGGAGACCCAGTACTTC.

This clone has only one observation. The chain links TRBV5-4 to TRBJ2-7; D not resolved. There are 15 residues in the CDR3. Trimming cost V 4 bases and J 3 bases, with 17 bases left between them. The germline V gene encodes CDR1 SGHNT and CDR2 YYREEE (reference sequence). The CDR3 coding sequence is TGTGCCAGCAGCCCGCGGACCCCGGGCCTCTACGAGCAGTACTTC. Translated: CASSPRTPGLYEQYF.

This clone was observed once. Other DNA sequences in this specimen translate into the identical CDR3. The rearrangement uses TRBV11-2 and TRBJ1-2; no definite D call. The CDR3 is made up of 13 amino acids. Trimming stripped 2 bases from V and 1 base from J, with 5 bases between. Germline CDR1 SGHAT, CDR2 FQNNGV. The CDR3 protein is CASSLTVNYGYTF. The CDR3 DNA is TGTGCCAGCAGCTTAACGGTTAACTATGGCTACACCTTC.